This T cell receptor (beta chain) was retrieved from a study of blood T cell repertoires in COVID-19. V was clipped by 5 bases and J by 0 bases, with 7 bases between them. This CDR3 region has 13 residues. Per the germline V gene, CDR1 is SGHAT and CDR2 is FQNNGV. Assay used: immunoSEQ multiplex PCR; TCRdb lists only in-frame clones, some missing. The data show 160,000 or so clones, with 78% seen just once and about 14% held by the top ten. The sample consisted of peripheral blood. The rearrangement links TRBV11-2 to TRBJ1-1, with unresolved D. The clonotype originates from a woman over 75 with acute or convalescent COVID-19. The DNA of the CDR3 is TGTGCCAGCAGCCCACGGTTGAACACTGAAGCTTTCTTT. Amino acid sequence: CASSPRLNTEAFF.